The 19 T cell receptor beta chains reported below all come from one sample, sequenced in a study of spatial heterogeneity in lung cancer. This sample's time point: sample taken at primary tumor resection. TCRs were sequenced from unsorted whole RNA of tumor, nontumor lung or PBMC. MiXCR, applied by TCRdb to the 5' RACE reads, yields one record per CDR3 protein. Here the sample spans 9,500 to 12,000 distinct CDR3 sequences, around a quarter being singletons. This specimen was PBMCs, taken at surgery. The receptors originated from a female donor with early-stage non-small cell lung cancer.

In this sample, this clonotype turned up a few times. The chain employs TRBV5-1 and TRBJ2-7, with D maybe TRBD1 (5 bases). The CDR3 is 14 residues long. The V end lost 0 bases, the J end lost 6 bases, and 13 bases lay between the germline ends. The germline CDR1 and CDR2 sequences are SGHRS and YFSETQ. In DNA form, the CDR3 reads TGCGCCAGCAGCTTGGCCGGCGGACAATCCGAGCAGTACTTC. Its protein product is CASSLAGGQSEQYF.

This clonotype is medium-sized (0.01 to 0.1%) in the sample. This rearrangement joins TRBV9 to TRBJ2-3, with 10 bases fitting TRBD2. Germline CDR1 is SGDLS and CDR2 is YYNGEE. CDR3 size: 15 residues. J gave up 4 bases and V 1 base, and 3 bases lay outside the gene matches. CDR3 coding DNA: TGTGCCAGCAGCGTAAGCGGGAGGGTCGCAGATACGCAGTATTTT. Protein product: CASSVSGRVADTQYF.

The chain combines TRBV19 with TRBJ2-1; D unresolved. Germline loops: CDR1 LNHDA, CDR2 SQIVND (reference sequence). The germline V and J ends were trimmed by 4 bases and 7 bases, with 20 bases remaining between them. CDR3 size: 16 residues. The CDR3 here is CASSTSNVRIRNEQFF. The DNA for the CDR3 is TGTGCCAGTAGTACCTCGAACGTTCGGATTCGAAATGAGCAGTTCTTC.

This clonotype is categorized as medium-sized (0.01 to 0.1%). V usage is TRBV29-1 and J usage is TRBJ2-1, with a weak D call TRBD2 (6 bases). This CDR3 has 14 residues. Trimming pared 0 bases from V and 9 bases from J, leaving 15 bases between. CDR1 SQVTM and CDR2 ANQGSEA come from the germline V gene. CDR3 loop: CSVEDQEGRGEQFF. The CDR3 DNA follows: TGCAGCGTTGAAGATCAGGAGGGAAGAGGTGAGCAGTTCTTC.

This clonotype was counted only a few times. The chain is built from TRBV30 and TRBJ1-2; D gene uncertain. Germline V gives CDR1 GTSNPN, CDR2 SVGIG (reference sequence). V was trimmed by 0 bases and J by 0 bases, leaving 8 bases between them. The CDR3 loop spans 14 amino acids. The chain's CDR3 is CAWSVTVANYGYTF. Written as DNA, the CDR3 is TGTGCCTGGAGTGTAACCGTCGCTAACTATGGCTACACCTTC.

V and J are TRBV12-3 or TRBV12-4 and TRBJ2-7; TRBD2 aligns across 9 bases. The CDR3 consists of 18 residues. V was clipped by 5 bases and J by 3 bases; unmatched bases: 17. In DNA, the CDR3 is TGTGCCAGCAGTCCCCTCCTGGGGTTAGCGGGAGAAGGCTACGAGCAGTACTTC. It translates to CASSPLLGLAGEGYEQYF.

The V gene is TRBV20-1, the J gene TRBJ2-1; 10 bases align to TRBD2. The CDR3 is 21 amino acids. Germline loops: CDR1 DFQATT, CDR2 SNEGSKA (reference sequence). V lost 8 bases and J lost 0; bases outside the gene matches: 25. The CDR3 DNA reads TGCAGTACCCTCGTTTCCTTAGCGGGAGGATTGAGGCTGAACTCCTACAATGAGCAGTTCTTC. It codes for CSTLVSLAGGLRLNSYNEQFF.

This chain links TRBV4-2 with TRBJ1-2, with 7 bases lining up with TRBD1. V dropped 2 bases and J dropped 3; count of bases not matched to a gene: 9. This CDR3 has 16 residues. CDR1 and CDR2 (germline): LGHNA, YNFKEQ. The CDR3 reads CASSQTDRRAHYGYTF. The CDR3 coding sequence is TGTGCCAGCAGCCAAACGGACAGGCGAGCCCACTATGGCTACACCTTC.

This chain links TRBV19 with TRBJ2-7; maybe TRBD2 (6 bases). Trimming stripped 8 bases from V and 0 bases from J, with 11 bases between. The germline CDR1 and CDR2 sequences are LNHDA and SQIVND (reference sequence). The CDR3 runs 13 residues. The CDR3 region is CASWDSHSYEQYF. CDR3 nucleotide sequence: TGTGCCAGTTGGGACTCCCACTCCTACGAGCAGTACTTC.

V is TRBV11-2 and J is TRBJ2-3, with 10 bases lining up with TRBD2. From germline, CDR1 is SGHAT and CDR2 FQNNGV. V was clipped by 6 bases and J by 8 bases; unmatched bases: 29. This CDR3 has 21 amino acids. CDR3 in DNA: TGTGCCAGCAGTATTACCCCCCTGGGGTTGGCGAGCGGGAGGGACCGGGGTACGCAGTATTTT. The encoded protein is CASSITPLGLASGRDRGTQYF.

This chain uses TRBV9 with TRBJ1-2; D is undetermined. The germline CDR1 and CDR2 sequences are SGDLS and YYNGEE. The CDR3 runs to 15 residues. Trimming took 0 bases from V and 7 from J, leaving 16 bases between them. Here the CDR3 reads CASSVAWPILGGYTF. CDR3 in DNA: TGTGCCAGCAGCGTAGCATGGCCGATTTTGGGTGGCTACACCTTC.

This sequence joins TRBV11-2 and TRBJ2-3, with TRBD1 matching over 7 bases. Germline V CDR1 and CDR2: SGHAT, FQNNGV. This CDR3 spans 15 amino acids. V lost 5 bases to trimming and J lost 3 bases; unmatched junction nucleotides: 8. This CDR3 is CASSTNRGRTDTQYF. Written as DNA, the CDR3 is TGTGCCAGCAGCACAAACAGGGGTAGGACAGATACGCAGTATTTT.

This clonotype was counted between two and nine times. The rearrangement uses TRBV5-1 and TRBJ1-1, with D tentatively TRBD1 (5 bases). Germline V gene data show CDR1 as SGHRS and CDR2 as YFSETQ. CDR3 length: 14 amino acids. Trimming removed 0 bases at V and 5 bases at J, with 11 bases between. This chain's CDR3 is CASSLAQGLTEAFF. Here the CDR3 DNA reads TGCGCCAGCAGCTTGGCCCAGGGTTTAACTGAAGCTTTCTTT.

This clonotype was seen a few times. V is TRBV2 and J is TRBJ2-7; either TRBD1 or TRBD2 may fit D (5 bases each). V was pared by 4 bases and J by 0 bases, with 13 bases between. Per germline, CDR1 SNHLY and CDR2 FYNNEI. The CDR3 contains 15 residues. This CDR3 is CASSVHPGASYEQYF. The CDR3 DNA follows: TGTGCCAGCAGTGTTCATCCCGGGGCCTCCTACGAGCAGTACTTC.

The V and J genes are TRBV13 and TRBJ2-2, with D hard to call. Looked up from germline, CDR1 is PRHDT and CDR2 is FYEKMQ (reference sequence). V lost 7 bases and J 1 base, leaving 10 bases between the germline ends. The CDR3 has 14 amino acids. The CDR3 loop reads CASTPSRNTGELFF. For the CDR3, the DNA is TGTGCCAGCACCCCCTCAAGGAACACCGGGGAGCTGTTTTTT.

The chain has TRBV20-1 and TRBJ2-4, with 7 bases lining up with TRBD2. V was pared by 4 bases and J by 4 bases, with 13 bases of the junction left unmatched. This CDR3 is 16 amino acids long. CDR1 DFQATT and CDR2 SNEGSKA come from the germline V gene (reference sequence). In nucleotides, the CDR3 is TGCAGTGCTACACATAAGACTAGCCGATGGAAAAACATTCAGTACTTC. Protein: CSATHKTSRWKNIQYF.

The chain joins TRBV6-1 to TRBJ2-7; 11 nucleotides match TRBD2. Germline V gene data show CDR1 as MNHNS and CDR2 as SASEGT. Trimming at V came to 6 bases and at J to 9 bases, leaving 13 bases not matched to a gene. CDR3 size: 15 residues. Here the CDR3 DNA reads TGTGCCAGCAGAACTAGCGGGAGTGTTAATTTTGTGCAGTACTTC. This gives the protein CASRTSGSVNFVQYF.

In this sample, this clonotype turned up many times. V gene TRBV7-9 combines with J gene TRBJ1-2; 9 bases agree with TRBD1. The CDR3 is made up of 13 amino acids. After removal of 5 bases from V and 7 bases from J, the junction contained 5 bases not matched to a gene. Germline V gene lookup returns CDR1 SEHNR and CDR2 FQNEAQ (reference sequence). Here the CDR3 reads CASSAGQGSGYTF. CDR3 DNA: TGTGCCAGCAGCGCGGGACAGGGCTCTGGCTACACCTTC. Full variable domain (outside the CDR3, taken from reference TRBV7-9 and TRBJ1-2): DTGVSQNPRHKITKRGQNVTFRCDPISEHNRLYWYRQTLGQGPEFLTYFQNEAQLEKSRLLSDRFSAERPKGSFSTLEIQRTEQGDSAMYLCASSAGQGSGYTFGSGTRLTVV.

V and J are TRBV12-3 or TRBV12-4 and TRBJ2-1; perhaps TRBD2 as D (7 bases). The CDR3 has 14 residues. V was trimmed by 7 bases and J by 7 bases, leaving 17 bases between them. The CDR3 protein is CASTLGGGGNEQFF. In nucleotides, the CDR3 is TGTGCCAGCACCTTAGGGGGAGGGGGGAATGAGCAGTTCTTC.